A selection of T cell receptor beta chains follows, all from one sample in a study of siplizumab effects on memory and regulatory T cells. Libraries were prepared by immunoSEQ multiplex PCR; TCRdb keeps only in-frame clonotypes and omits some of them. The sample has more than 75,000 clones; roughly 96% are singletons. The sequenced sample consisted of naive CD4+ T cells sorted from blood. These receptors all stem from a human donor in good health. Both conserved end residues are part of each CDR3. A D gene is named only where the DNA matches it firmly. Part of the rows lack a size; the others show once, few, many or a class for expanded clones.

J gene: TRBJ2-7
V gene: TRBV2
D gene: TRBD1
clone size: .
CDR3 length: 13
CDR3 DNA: TGTGCCAGCTCCTGGACAGGGGTTCTCGAGCAGTACTTC
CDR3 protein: CASSWTGVLEQYF

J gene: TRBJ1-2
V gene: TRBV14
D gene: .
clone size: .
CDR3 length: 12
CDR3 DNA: TGTGCCAGCAGTCGAGCAGGGTTCGGCTACACCTTC
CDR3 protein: CASSRAGFGYTF

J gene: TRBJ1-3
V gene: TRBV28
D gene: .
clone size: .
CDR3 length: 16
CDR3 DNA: TGTGCCAGCAAGTATCGACCACAGGGTTTTGGAAACACCATATATTTT
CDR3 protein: CASKYRPQGFGNTIYF

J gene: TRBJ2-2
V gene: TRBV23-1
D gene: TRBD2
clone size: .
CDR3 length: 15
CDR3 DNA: TGCGCCAGCAGTCAGGGACTAGGGAACACCGGGGAGCTGTTTTTT
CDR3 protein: CASSQGLGNTGELFF

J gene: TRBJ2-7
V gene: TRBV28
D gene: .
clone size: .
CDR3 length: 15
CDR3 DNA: TGTGCCAGCAGTTTGGCGGGTACTCTTTCCTACGAGCAGTACTTC
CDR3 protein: CASSLAGTLSYEQYF

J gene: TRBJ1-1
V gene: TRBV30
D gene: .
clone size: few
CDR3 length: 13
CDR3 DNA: TGTGCGAACCGACAATGGATGAACACTGAAGCTTTCTTT
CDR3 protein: CANRQWMNTEAFF

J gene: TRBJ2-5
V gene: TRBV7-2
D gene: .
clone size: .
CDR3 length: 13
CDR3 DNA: TGTGCCAGCAGCTTAGGAGGGAGGGAGACCCAGTACTTC
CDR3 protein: CASSLGGRETQYF

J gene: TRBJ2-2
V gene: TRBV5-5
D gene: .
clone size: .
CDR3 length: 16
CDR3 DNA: TGTGCCAGCAGTCCCGACAGCCTCATGAACACCGGGGAGCTGTTTTTT
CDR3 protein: CASSPDSLMNTGELFF

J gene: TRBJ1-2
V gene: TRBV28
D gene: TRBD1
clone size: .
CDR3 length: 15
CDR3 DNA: TGTGCCAGCAGTTCCGGGGACAGGGAATCCTATGGCTACACCTTC
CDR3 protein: CASSSGDRESYGYTF

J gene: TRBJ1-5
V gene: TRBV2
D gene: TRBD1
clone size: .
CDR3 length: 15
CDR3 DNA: TGTGCCAGCAGTAAACAGGGGGCGGTAGGGCAGCCCCAGCATTTT
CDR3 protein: CASSKQGAVGQPQHF

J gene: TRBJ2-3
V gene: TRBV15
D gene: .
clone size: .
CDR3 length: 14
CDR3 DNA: TGTGCCACCAGCGGTGACTGGGTCACAGATACGCAGTATTTT
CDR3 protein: CATSGDWVTDTQYF

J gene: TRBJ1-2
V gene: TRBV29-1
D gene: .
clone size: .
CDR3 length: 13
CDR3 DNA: TGCAGCGTTGAAAGTGACAGTGGCTATGGCTACACCTTC
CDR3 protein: CSVESDSGYGYTF

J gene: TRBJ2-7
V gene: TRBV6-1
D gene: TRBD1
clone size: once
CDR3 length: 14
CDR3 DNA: TGTGCCAGCAGTCGGGGACAGGGGTCCTACGAGCAGTACTTC
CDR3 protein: CASSRGQGSYEQYF

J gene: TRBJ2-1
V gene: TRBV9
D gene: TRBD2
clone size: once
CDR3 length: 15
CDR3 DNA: TGTGCCAGCAGTCACCTAGCGGGGGGTTGGAATGAGCAGTTCTTC
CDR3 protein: CASSHLAGGWNEQFF

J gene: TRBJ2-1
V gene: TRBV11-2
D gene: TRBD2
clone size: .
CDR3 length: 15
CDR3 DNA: TGTGCCAGCAGCGCGGGACTAGCGGGGGGGAATGAGCAGTTCTTC
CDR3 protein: CASSAGLAGGNEQFF

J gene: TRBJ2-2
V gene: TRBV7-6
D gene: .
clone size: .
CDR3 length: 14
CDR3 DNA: TGTGCCAGCAGCTCGAGGCCGAACACCGGGGAGCTGTTTTTT
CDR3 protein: CASSSRPNTGELFF

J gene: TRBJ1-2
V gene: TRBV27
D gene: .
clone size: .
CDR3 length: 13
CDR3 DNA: TGTGCCAGCAGTTTCCAGGGCCTTTATGGCTACACCTTC
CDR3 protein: CASSFQGLYGYTF

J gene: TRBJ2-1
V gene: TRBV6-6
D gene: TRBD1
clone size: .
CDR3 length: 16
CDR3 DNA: TGTGCCAGCAGCCGAGGGACAGGGGGCTCCTACAATGAGCAGTTCTTC
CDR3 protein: CASSRGTGGSYNEQFF

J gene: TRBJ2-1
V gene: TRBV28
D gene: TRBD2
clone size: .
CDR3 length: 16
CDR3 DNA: TGTGCCAGCAGTCCTCCCGTAGCGGGGGGGCTCAATGAGCAGTTCTTC
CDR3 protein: CASSPPVAGGLNEQFF

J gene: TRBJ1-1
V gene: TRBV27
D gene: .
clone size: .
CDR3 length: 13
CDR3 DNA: TGTGCCAGCAGTCGGACGAGGGGCACTGAAGCTTTCTTT
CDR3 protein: CASSRTRGTEAFF

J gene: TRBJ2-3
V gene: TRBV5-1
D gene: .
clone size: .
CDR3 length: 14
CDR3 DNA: TGCGCCAGCAGCTTGGAGACGGGCACAGATACGCAGTATTTT
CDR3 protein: CASSLETGTDTQYF

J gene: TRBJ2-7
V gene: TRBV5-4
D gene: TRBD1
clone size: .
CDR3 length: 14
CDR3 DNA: TGTGCCAGCAGCCAGGACAGGGGGAGCTACGAGCAGTACTTC
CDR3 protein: CASSQDRGSYEQYF

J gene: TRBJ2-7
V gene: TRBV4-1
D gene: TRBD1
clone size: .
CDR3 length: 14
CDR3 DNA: TGCGCCAGCAGCCAAGCCGACAGGGACTACGAGCAGTACTTC
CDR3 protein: CASSQADRDYEQYF

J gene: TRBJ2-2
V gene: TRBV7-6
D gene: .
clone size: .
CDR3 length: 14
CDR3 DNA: TGTGCCAGCGGGGCTACAACGAACACCGGGGAGCTGTTTTTT
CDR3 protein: CASGATTNTGELFF

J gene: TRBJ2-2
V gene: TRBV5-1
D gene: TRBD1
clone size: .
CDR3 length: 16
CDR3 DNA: TGCGCCAGCAGCGAGAGGGGACAGGAACTCACCGGGGAGCTGTTTTTT
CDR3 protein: CASSERGQELTGELFF

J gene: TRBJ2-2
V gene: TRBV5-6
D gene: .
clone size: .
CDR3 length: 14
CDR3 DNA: TGTGCCAGCACCTTACAAGGAAACACCGGGGAGCTGTTTTTT
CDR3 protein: CASTLQGNTGELFF

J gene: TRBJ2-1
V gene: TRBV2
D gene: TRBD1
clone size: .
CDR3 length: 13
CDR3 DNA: TGTGCCAGCAGCCCCAGGACAGGGAATGAGCAGTTCTTC
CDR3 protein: CASSPRTGNEQFF

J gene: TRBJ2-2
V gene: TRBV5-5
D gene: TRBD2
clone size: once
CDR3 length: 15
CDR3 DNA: TGTGCCAGCGGCAAACTAGCGGAGAACACCGGGGAGCTGTTTTTT
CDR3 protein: CASGKLAENTGELFF

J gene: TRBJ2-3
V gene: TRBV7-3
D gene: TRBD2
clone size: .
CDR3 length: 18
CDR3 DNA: TGTGCCAGCAGCTTAACGCGGGAGAGTCCTCCTAGCACAGATACGCAGTATTTT
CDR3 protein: CASSLTRESPPSTDTQYF

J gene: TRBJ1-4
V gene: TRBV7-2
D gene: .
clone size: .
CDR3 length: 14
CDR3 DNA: TGTGCCAGCAGCCCCAGGATAACTAATGAAAAACTGTTTTTT
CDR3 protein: CASSPRITNEKLFF

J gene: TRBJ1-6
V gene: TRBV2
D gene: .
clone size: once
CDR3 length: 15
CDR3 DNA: TGTGCCAGCAGTGTTCGCAGCTCCTATAATTCACCCCTCCACTTT
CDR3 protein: CASSVRSSYNSPLHF

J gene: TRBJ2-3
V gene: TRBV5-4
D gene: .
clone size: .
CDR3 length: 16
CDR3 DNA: TGTGCCAGCAGCTTGGATCAAGCGGGCGGAGGAGATACGCAGTATTTT
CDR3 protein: CASSLDQAGGGDTQYF

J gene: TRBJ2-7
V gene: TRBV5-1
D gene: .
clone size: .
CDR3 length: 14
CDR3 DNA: TGCGCCAGCAGCTTGGGATCAGGATCGGCTAGTAAGTACTTC
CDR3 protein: CASSLGSGSASKYF

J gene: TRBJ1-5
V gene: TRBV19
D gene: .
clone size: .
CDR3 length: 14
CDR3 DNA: TGTGCCAGTAGTATCGGGCAGGGGATCGGGCCCCAGCATTTT
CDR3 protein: CASSIGQGIGPQHF

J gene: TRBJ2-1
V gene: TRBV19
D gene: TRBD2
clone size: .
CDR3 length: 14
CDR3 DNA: TGTGCCACCAGTAGCGGGGGTGGAGTGGGTGAGCAGTTCTTC
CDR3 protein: CATSSGGGVGEQFF

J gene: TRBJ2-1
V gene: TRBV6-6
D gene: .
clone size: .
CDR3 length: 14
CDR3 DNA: TGTGCCAGCAGTTACTCAGGCTGGGTAGGTGAGCAGTTCTTC
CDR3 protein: CASSYSGWVGEQFF

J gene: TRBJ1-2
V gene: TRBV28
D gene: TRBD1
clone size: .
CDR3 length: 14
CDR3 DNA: TGTGCCAGCAGGGGGACAGGGGTCTTCTATGGCTACACCTTC
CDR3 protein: CASRGTGVFYGYTF

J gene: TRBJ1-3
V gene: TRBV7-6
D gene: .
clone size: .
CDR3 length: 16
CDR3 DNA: TGTGCCAGCAGCTTAGCGACCTCGGCCGTAGGAAACACCATATATTTT
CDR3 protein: CASSLATSAVGNTIYF

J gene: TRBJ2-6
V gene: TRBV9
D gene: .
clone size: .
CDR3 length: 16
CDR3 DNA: TGTGCCAGCAGCGGACAGCCTGCGGTTGGGGCCAACGTCCTGACTTTC
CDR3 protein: CASSGQPAVGANVLTF

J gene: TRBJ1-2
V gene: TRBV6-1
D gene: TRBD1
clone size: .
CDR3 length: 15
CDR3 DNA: TGTGCCAGCAGTGAACAACAGGGGACTTTCTATGGCTACACCTTC
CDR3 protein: CASSEQQGTFYGYTF